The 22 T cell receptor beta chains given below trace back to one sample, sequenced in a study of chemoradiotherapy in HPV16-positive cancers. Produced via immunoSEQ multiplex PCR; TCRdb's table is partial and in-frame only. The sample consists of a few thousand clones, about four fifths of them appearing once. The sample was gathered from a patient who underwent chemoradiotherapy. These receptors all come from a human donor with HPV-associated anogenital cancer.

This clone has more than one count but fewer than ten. The DNA of the CDR3 is TGTGCCAGCTCACCACCAGAGGTTGCAACTAATGAAAAACTGTTTTTT. It encodes CASSPPEVATNEKLFF. This chain connects TRBV18 to TRBJ1-4; D remains ambiguous. The CDR3 has 16 residues. Germline CDR1 KGHSH, CDR2 LQKENI. V was trimmed by 0 bases and J by 0 bases, leaving 8 bases between them.

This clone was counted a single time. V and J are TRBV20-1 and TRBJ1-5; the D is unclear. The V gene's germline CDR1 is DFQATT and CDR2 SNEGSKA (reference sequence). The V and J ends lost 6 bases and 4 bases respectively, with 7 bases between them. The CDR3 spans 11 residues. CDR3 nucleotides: TGCAGTGCAACCCGTAATCAGCCCCAGCATTTT. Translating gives CSATRNQPQHF.

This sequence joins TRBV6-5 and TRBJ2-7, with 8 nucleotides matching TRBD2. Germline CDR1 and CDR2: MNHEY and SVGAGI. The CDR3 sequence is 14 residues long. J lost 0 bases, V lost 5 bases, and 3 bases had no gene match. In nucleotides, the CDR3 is TGTGCCAGCAGTCGTAGCGGGATCTCCTACGAGCAGTACTTC. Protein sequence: CASSRSGISYEQYF.

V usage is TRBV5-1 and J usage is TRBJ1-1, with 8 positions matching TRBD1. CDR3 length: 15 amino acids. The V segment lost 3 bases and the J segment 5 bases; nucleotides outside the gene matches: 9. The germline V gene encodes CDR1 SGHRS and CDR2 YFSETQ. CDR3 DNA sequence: TGCGCCAGCAGCTCCACAGGGGGATCGAGGACTGAAGCTTTCTTT. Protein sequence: CASSSTGGSRTEAFF.

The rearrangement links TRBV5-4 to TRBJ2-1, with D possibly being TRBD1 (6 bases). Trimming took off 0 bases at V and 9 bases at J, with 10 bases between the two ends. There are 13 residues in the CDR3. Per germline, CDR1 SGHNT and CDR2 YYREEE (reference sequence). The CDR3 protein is CASSLEGVTEQFF. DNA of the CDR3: TGTGCCAGCAGCTTGGAGGGGGTCACTGAGCAGTTCTTC. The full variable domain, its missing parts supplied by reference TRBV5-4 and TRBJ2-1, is ETGVTQSPTHLIKTRGQQVTLRCSSQSGHNTVSWYQQALGQGPQFIFQYYREEENGRGNFPPRFSGLQFPNYSSELNVNALELDDSALYLCASSLEGVTEQFFGPGTRLTVL.

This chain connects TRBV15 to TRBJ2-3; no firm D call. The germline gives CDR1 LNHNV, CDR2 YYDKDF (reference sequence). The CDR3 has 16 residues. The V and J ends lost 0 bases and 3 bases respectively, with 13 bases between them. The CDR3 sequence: CATSRDTGVLTDTQYF. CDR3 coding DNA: TGTGCCACCAGCAGAGATACTGGGGTGTTGACAGATACGCAGTATTTT.

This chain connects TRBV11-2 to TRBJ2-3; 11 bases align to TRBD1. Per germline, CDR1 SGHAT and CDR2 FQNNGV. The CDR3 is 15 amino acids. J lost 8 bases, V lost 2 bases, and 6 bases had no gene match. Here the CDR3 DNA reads TGTGCCAGCAGCTTAAGCGGGGGGACAGGGGGTACGCAGTATTTT. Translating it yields CASSLSGGTGGTQYF.

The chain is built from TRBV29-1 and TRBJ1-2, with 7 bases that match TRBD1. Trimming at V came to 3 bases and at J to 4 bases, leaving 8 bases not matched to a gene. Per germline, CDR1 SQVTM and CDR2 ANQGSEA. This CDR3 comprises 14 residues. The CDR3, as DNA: TGCAGCGTTGAGAAACAGGGGAGTCCCTATGGCTACACCTTC. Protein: CSVEKQGSPYGYTF.

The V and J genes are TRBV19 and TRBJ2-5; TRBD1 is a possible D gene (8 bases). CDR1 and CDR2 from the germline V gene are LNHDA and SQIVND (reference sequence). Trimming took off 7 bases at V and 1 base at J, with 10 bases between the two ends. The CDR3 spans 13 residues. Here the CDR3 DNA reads TGTGCCAGTAACAGGGGGGGCCAAGAGACCCAGTACTTC. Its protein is CASNRGGQETQYF.

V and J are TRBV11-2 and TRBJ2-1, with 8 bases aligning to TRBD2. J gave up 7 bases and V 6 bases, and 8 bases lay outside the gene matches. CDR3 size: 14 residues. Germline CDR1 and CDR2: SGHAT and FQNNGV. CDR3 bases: TGTGCCAGCAGAGCCGGGACTAGTTTTAATGAGCAGTTCTTC. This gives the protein CASRAGTSFNEQFF.

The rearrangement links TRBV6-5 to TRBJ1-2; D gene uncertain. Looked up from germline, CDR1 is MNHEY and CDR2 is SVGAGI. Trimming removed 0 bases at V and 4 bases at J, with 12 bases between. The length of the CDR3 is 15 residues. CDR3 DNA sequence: TGTGCCAGCAGTTACTCGAGGGTGGGGTTCTATGGCTACACCTTC. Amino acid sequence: CASSYSRVGFYGYTF.

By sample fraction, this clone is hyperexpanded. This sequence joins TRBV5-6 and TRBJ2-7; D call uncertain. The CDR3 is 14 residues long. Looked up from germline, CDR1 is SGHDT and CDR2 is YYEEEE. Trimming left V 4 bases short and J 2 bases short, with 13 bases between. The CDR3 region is CASSLWGPPYEQYF. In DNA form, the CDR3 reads TGTGCCAGCAGCCTCTGGGGTCCTCCCTACGAGCAGTACTTC.

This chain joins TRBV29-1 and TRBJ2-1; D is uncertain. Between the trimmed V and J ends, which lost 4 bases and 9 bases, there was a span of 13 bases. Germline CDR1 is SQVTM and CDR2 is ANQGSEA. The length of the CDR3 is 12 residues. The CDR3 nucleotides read TGCAGCGTTGTTTCTCCGGACGTTGAGCAGTTCTTC. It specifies CSVVSPDVEQFF.

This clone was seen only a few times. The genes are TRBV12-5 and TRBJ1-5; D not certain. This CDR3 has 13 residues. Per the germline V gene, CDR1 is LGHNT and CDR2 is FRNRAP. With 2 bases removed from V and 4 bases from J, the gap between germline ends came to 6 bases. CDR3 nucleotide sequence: TGTGCTAGTGGTTTGCTTCAGAATCAGCCCCAGCATTTT. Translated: CASGLLQNQPQHF.

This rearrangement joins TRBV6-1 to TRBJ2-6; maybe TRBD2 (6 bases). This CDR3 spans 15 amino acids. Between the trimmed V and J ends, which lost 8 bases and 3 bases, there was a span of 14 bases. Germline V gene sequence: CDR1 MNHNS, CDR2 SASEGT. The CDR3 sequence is CASRTSGFGANVLTF. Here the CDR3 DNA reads TGTGCCAGCCGGACCAGCGGGTTTGGGGCCAACGTCCTGACTTTC.

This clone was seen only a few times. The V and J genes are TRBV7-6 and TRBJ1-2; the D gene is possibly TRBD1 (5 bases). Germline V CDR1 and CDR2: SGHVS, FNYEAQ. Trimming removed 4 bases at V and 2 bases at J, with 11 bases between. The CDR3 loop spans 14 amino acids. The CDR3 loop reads CASSSQQGNYGYTF. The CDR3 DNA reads TGTGCCAGCAGCTCCCAGCAGGGCAACTATGGCTACACCTTC.

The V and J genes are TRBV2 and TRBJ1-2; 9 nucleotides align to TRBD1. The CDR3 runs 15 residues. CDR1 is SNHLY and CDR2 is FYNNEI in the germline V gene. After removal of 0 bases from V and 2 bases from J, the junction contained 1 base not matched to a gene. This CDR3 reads CASSEAGTGNYGYTF. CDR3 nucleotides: TGTGCCAGCAGTGAAGCGGGGACAGGGAACTATGGCTACACCTTC.

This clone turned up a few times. The CDR3 DNA follows: TGCAGCGTCTCGGTATCCTATGGCTACACCTTC. Translating gives CSVSVSYGYTF. The chain employs TRBV29-1 and TRBJ1-2; no clear D. This CDR3 spans 11 amino acids. The V end was cut by 6 bases, the J end by 4 bases, with 9 bases between. Germline assignment: CDR1 SQVTM and CDR2 ANQGSEA.

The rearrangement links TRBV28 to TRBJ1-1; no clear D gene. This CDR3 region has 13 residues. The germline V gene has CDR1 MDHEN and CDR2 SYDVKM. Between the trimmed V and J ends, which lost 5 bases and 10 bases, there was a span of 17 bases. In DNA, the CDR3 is TGTGCCAGCAGTCCCCCTGCCAGAGGCCGAGCTTTCTTT. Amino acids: CASSPPARGRAFF.

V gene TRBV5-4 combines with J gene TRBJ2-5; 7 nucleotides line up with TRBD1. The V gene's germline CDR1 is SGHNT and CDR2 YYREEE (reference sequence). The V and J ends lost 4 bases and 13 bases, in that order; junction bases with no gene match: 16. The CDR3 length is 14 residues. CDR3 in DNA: TGTGCCAGCAGCGAAATAGAAGGGGGCGCCGAACGGTACTTC. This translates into CASSEIEGGAERYF.

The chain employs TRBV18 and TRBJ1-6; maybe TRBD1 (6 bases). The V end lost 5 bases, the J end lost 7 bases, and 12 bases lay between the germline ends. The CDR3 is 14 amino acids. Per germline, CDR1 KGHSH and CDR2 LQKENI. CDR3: CASSTDRKNSPLHF. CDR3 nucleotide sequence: TGTGCCAGCTCAACCGACAGGAAAAATTCACCCCTCCACTTT.

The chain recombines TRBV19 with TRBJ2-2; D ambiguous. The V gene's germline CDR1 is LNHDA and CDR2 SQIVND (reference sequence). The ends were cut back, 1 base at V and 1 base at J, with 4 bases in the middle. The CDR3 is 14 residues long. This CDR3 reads CASSIAGNTGELFF. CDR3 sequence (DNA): TGTGCCAGTAGTATAGCGGGGAACACCGGGGAGCTGTTTTTT. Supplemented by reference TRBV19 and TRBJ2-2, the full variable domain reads DGGITQSPKYLFRKEGQNVTLSCEQNLNHDAMYWYRQDPGQGLRLIYYSQIVNDFQKGDIAEGYSVSREKKESFPLTVTSAQKNPTAFYLCASSIAGNTGELFFGEGSRLTVL.